This TCR beta chain was identified in a study of identical twins. General observations from the study: In drawing conclusions, the study used cross-sectional statistical analysis and did not follow the same donors.

The CDR3 runs 14 residues. From germline, CDR1 is MNHEY and CDR2 SVGAGI. The V end was cut by 2 bases, the J end by 3 bases, with 9 bases between. The sample holds a few counts of this clonotype. The antigen is undetermined. TCRdb reanalysed the 5' RACE reads using MiXCR and keeps one entry per CDR3 protein. The table lists around 340,000 distinct CDR3 sequences, roughly 9% of them singletons. V is TRBV6-5 and J is TRBJ2-3; maybe TRBD1 (6 bases). What was sequenced was naive T cells sorted from blood. The receptor was derived from a woman aged 50 to 60 in good health. CDR3 sequence: CASSYHRETDTQYF. The CDR3 coding sequence is TGTGCCAGCAGTTACCACAGGGAGACAGATACGCAGTATTTT.